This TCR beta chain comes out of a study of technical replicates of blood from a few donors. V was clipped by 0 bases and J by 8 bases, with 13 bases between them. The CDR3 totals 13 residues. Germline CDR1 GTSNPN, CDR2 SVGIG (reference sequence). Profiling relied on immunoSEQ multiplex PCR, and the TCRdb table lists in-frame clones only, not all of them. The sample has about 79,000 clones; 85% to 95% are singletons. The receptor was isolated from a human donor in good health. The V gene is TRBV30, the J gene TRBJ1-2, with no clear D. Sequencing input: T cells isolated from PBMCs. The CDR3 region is CAWSVQPPGGYTF. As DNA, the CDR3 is TGTGCCTGGAGTGTACAGCCCCCAGGAGGCTACACCTTC. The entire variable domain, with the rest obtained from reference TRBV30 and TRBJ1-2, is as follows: SQTIHQWPATLVQPVGSPLSLECTVEGTSNPNLYWYRQAAGRGLQLLFYSVGIGQISSEVPQNLSASRPQDRQFILSSKKLLLSDSGFYLCAWSVQPPGGYTFGSGTRLTVV.